Shown below are 4 T cell receptor beta chains from a single sample sequenced in a study of graft-versus-host responses after intestinal transplantation. Assay used: immunoSEQ multiplex PCR; TCRdb lists only in-frame clones, some missing. The sample yields about 90,000 clones, around nine tenths seen once. The antigens these receptors bind are not known. The sequences come from unstimulated CD4+ T cells sorted from spleen or lymph node cells, collected before intestinal transplant. All receptors come from a human donor who received an intestinal transplant.

This chain connects TRBV6-4 to TRBJ2-5; 8 bases agree with TRBD1. Matching the DNA end better, TRBJ2-7 makes the J call doubtful. CDR1 MRHNA and CDR2 SNTAGT come from the germline V gene. CDR3 length equals 13 residues. CDR3: CASPGQGSYEQYF. CDR3 coding DNA: TGTGCCAGCCCTGGACAGGGATCCTACGAGCAGTACTTC.

The J gene is TRBJ1-4, the V gene TRBV2, with 7 bases matching TRBD1. V trimming: 9 bases; J trimming: 8 bases; junction bases outside the gene matches: 9. The CDR3 is 13 amino acids. Germline V gene sequence: CDR1 SNHLY, CDR2 FYNNEI. The CDR3 loop is CARSTGVGEKLFF. The DNA of the CDR3 is TGTGCCAGATCTACAGGGGTGGGCGAAAAACTGTTTTTT.

J is TRBJ2-5 and V is TRBV28, with 7 bases that match TRBD1. This CDR3 contains 15 residues. V lost 3 bases to trimming and J lost 5 bases; unmatched junction nucleotides: 9. Germline CDR1 MDHEN, CDR2 SYDVKM. CDR3 nucleotide sequence: TGTGCCAGCAGTTTCAGACAGGGTGGGTGGGAGACCCAGTACTTC. It is translated as CASSFRQGGWETQYF. The complete variable domain, with remaining parts taken from reference TRBV28 and TRBJ2-5, reads DVKVTQSSRYLVKRTGEKVFLECVQDMDHENMFWYRQDPGLGLRLIYFSYDVKMKEKGDIPEGYSVSREKKERFSLILESASTNQTSMYLCASSFRQGGWETQYFGPGTRLLVL.

The V gene is TRBV14, the J gene TRBJ2-2; D possibly corresponds to TRBD2 (6 bases). Deletions cut 0 bases from V and 2 bases from J, with 10 bases between. CDR1 and CDR2 from the germline V gene are SGHDN and FVKESK. This CDR3 contains 16 residues. CDR3 DNA sequence: TGTGCCAGCAGCCAAGATCTCGGGAGCAACACCGGGGAGCTGTTTTTT. Translating it yields CASSQDLGSNTGELFF.